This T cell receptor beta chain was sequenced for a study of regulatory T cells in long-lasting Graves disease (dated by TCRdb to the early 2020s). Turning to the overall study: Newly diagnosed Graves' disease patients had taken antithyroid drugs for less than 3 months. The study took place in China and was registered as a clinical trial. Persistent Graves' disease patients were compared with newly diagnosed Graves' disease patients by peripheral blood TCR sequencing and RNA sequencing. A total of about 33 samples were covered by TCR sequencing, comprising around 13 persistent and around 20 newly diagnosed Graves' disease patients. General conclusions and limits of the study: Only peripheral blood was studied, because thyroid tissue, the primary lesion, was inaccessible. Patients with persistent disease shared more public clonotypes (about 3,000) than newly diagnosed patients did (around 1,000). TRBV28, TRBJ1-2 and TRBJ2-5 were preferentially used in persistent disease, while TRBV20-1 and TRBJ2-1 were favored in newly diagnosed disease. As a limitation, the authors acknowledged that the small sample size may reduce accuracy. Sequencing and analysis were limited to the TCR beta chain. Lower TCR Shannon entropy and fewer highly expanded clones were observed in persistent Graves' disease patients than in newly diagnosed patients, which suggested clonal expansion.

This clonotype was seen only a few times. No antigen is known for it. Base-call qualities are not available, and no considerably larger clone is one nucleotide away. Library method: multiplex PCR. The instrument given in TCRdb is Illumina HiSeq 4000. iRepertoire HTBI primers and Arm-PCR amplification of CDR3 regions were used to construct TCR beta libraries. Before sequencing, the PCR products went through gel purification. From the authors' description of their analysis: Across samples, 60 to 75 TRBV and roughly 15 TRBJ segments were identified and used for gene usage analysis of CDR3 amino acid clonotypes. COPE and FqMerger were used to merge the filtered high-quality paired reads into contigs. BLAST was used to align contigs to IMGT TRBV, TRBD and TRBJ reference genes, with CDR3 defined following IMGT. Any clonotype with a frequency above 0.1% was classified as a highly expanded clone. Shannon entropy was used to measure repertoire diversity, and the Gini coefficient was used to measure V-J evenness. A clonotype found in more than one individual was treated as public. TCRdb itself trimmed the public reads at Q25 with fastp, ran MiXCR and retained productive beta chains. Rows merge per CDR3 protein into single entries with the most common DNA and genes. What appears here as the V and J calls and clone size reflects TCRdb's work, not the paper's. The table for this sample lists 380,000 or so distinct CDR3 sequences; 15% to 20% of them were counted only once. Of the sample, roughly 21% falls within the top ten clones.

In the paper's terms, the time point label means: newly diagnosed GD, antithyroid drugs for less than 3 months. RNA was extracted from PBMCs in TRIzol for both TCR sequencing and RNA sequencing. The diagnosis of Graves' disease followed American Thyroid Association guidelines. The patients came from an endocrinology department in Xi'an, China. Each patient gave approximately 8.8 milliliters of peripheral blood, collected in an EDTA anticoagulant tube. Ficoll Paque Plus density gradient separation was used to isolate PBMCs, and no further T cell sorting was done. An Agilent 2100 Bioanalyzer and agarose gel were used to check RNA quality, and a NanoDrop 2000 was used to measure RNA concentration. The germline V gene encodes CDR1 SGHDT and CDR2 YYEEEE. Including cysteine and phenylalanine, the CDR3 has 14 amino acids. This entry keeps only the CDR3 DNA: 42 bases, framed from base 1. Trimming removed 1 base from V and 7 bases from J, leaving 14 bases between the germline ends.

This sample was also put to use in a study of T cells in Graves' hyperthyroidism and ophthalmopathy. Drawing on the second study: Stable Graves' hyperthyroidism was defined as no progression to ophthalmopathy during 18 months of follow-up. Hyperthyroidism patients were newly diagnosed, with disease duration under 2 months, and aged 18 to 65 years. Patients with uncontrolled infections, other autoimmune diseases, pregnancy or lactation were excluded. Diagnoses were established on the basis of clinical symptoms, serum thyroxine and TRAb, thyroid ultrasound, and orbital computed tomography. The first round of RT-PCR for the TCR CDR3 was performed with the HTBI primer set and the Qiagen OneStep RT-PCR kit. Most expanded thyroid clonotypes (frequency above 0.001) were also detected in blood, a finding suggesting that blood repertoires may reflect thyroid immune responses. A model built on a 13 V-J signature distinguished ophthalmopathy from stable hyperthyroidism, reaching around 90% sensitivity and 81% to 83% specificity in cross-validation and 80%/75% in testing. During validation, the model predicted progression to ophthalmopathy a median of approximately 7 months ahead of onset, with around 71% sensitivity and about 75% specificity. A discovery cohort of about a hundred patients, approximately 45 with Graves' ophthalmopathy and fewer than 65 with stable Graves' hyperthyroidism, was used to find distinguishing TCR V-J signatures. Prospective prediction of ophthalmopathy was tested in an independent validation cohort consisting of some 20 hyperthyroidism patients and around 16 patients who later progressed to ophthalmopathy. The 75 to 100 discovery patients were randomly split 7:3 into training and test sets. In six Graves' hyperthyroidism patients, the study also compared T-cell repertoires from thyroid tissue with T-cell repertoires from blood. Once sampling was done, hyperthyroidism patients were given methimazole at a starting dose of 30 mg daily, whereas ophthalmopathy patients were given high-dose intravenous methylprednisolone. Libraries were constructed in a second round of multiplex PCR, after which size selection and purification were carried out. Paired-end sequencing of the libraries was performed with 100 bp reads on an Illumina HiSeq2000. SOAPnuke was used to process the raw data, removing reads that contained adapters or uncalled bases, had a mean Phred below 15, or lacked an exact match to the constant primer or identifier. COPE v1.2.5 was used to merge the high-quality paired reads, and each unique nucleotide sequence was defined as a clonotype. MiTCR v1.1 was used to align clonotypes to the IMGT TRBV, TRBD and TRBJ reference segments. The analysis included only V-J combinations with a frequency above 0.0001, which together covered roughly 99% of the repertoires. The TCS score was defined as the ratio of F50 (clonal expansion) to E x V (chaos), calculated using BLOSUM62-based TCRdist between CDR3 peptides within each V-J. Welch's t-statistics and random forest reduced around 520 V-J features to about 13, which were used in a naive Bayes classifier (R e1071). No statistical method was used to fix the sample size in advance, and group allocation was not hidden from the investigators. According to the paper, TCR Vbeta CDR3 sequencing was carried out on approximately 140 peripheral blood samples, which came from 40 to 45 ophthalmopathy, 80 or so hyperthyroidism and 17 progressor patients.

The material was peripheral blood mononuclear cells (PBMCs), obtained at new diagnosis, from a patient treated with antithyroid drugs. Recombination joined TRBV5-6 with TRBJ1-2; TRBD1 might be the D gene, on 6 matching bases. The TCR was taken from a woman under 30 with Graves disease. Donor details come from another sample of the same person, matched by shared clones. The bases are TGTGCCAGCAGCTTGACCGGGGGCGTTGGTGGCTACACCTTC. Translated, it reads CASSLTGGVGGYTF.